The next 9 T cell receptor beta chains were all read from a single sample in a study of monozygotic twins with inflammatory bowel disease. TCRdb reprocessed the 5' RACE reads; each CDR3 protein has one entry and no DNA is given. The table for this sample gives roughly 330,000 distinct CDR3 sequences. Sequenced material: blood. Every receptor here comes from a human donor with ulcerative colitis or Crohn's disease, or a healthy co-twin of an affected twin (not recorded which).

The chain links TRBV20-1 to TRBJ2-3; TCRdb proposes TRBD2, but this gene call is untestable without DNA. Germline CDR1 is DFQATT and CDR2 is SNEGSKA (reference sequence). This CDR3 contains 15 residues. The CDR3 here is CSAPGAGGLADTQYF.

The V and J genes are TRBV12-3 or TRBV12-4 and TRBJ2-1; TCRdb's D gene call, TRBD2, goes unchecked for lack of DNA. This CDR3 spans 13 amino acids. The CDR3 protein is CASSRNGPNEQFF.

V and J are TRBV6-5 and TRBJ1-2; the D gene TCRdb calls, TRBD1, cannot be checked with no DNA. Germline CDR1 and CDR2: MNHEY and SVGAGI. CDR3 length: 16 amino acids. The CDR3 loop is CASSTTDGNFVHGYTF.

The chain links TRBV7-2 to TRBJ1-4; TCRdb reports TRBD1, a call that lacks DNA to check it against. Per germline, CDR1 SGHTA and CDR2 FQGNSA. The CDR3 is made up of 15 amino acids. The CDR3: CASSSGGTGDEKLFF.

The chain employs TRBV7-9 and TRBJ1-4. CDR3 length: 14 residues. In germline, CDR1 is SEHNR, CDR2 FQNEAQ (reference sequence). CDR3 protein: CASSLEGGNEKLFF. Based on the CDR3 plus reference TRBV7-9 and TRBJ1-4, the full variable domain is DTGVSQNPRHKITKRGQNVTFRCDPISEHNRLYWYRQTLGQGPEFLTYFQNEAQLEKSRLLSDRFSAERPKGSFSTLEIQRTEQGDSAMYLCASSLEGGNEKLFFGSGTQLSVL.

The V call is TRBV28, the J call TRBJ1-1; TCRdb gives TRBD1 as the D gene, but with no DNA this cannot be confirmed. Germline-derived CDR1 and CDR2 are MDHEN and SYDVKM. The CDR3 length is 15 residues. The CDR3: CASSSPDVRYTEAFF.

This chain links TRBV5-1 with TRBJ2-1; TCRdb calls TRBD2, which cannot be checked without DNA. This CDR3 is 14 amino acids long. Per the germline V gene, CDR1 is SGHRS and CDR2 is YFSETQ. CDR3 in amino acids: CASSLTSGSDEQFF.

The chain carries TRBV6-5 and TRBJ2-7; the D call from TCRdb, TRBD1, cannot be confirmed without DNA. The length of the CDR3 is 15 residues. From germline, CDR1 is MNHEY and CDR2 SVGAGI. CDR3 region: CASSSRTTGRDEQYF.

The chain couples TRBV4-2 to TRBJ1-4; TCRdb indicates TRBD1, and absent DNA this call remains unverified. CDR1 is LGHNA, CDR2 YNFKEQ, per germline. The CDR3 covers 17 residues. CDR3 loop: CASSQETYRGDNEKLFF.